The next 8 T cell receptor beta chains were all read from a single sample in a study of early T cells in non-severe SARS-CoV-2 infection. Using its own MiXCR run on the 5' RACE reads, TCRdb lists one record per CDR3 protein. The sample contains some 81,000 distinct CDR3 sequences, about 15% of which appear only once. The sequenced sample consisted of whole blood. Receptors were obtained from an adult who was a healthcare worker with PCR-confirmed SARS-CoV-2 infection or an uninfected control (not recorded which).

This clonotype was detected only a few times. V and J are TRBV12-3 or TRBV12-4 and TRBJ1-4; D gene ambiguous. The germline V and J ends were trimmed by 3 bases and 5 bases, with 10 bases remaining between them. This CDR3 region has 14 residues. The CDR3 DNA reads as TGTGCCAGCAGTTTCCGAGGGTGGAATGAAAAACTGTTTTTT. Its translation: CASSFRGWNEKLFF.

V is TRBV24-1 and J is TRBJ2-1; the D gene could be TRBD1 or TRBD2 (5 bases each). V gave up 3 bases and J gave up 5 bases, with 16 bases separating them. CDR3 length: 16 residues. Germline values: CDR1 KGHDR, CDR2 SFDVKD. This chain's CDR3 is CATSDPGPSRHNEQFF. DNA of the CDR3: TGTGCCACCAGTGATCCGGGACCGTCCCGACACAATGAGCAGTTCTTC.

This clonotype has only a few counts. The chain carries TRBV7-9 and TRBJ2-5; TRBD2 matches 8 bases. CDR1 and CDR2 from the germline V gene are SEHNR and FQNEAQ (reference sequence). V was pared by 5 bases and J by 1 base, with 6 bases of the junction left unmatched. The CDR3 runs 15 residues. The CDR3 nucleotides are TGTGCCAGCAGCGGTAGCGGGAAAGGCCAAGAGACCCAGTACTTC. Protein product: CASSGSGKGQETQYF.

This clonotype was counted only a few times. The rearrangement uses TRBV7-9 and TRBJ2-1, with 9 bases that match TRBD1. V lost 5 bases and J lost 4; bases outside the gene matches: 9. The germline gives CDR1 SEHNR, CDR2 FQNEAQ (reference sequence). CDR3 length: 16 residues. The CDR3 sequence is CASSPSGTGNYNEQFF. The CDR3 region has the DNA TGTGCCAGCAGCCCTTCCGGGACAGGGAATTACAATGAGCAGTTCTTC.

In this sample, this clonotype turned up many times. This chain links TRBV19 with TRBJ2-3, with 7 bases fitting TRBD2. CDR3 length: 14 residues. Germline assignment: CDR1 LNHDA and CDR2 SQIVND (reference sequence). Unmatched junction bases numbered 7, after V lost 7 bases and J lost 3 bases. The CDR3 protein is CASNNGRKTDTQYF. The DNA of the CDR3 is TGTGCCAGTAATAACGGGAGGAAAACAGATACGCAGTATTTT.

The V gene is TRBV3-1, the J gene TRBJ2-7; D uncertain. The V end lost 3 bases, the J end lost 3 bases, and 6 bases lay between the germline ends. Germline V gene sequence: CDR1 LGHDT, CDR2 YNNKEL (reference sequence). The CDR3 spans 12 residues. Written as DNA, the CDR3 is TGTGCCAGCAGCCACCTCGACTACGAGCAGTACTTC. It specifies CASSHLDYEQYF.

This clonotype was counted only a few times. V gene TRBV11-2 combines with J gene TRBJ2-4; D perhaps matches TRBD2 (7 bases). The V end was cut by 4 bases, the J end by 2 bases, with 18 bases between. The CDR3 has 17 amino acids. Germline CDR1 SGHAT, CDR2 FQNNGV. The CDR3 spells CASSWKGGAVTKNIQYF. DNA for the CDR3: TGTGCCAGCAGCTGGAAAGGGGGGGCGGTGACCAAAAACATTCAGTACTTC.

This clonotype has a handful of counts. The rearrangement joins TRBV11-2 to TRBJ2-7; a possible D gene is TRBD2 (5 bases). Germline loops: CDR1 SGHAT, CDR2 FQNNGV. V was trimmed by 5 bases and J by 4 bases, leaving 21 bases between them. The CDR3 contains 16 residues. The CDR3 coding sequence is TGTGCCAGCAGCGTAGTGTCGAGCGGCGCTTGGTACGAGCAGTACTTC. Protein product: CASSVVSSGAWYEQYF.